The 28 T cell receptor beta chains below all came from one sample that was sequenced in a study of cytomegalovirus exposure and HLA in healthy donors. This table comes from immunoSEQ multiplex PCR, and its TCRdb copy is limited to in-frame clones, with some not included. The top ten clones hold approximately 1% of a sample with under 350,000 clones, about 86% of them seen once. Sequencing was done on a sample of PBMCs. All receptors derive from a woman younger than 30 in good health and CMV-seronegative.

The V call is TRBV5-4, the J call TRBJ2-7; 7 nucleotides align to TRBD2. The CDR3 covers 17 residues. V lost 0 bases and J lost 0; bases outside the gene matches: 9. Germline CDR1 is SGHNT and CDR2 is YYREEE (reference sequence). DNA for the CDR3: TGTGCCAGCAGCTTGGGGTCCTGGCGCGGGGGCTCCTACGAGCAGTACTTC. Encoded protein: CASSLGSWRGGSYEQYF.

The chain combines TRBV5-1 with TRBJ2-1; possible D gene TRBD1, 6 bases. Trimming stripped 0 bases from V and 5 bases from J, with 12 bases between. The V gene's germline CDR1 is SGHRS and CDR2 YFSETQ. The CDR3 covers 15 residues. The CDR3 bases are TGCGCCAGCAGCTTGGGGGCAGGGGCGAACAATGAGCAGTTCTTC. Its translation: CASSLGAGANNEQFF. The full variable domain, with the rest looked up from reference TRBV5-1 and TRBJ2-1, is KAGVTQTPRYLIKTRGQQVTLSCSPISGHRSVSWYQQTPGQGLQFLFEYFSETQRNKGNFPGRFSGRQFSNSRSEMNVSTLELGDSALYLCASSLGAGANNEQFFGPGTRLTVL.

The chain carries TRBV27 and TRBJ1-1; 7 bases map to TRBD1. With 7 bases clipped from V and 3 bases from J, the junction kept 5 bases outside the gene matches. The CDR3 extends over 13 amino acids. Germline lookup yields CDR1 MNHEY and CDR2 SMNVEV (reference sequence). This CDR3 reads CASMFTGDTEAFF. The CDR3 DNA is TGTGCCAGCATGTTCACAGGGGACACTGAAGCTTTCTTT.

V gene TRBV9 combines with J gene TRBJ1-1, with 9 bases fitting TRBD1. The junction had 9 bases not matched to a gene; V was cut back by 3 bases and J by 3 bases. CDR3 length equals 16 residues. The germline V gene has CDR1 SGDLS and CDR2 YYNGEE. CDR3 nucleotide sequence: TGTGCCAGCAGCGGAAAGTACAGGGGGCGCGACACTGAAGCTTTCTTT. This translates into CASSGKYRGRDTEAFF.

The chain uses TRBV9 and TRBJ2-7; weak D call: TRBD1 (5 bases). CDR3 length equals 14 residues. Germline values: CDR1 SGDLS, CDR2 YYNGEE. Trimming took 0 bases from V and 7 from J, leaving 14 bases between them. In nucleotides, the CDR3 is TGTGCCAGCAGCGTAGAGGCAGGGTGGAAGGAGCAGTACTTC. Encoded protein: CASSVEAGWKEQYF.

This rearrangement joins TRBV19 to TRBJ2-1, with TRBD2 matching over 13 bases. CDR3 length equals 15 residues. Germline CDR1 is LNHDA and CDR2 is SQIVND (reference sequence). The trim removed 2 bases at V and 8 bases at J, leaving 3 bases unmatched. CDR3 region: CASSITSGGADEQFF. Here the CDR3 DNA reads TGTGCCAGTAGTATAACTAGCGGGGGGGCCGATGAGCAGTTCTTC.

The chain carries TRBV5-6 and TRBJ2-7, with 7 bases lining up with TRBD2. Germline loops: CDR1 SGHDT, CDR2 YYEEEE. Losses at the gene ends were 1 base for V and 2 bases for J; bases not matched to a gene: 9. The CDR3 spans 16 residues. The CDR3 DNA is TGTGCCAGCAGCTTGTACAGACTAGCAGATACCTACGAGCAGTACTTC. It is translated as CASSLYRLADTYEQYF.

The chain recombines TRBV7-6 with TRBJ2-1; TRBD2 is a possible D gene (7 bases). Germline V gene sequence: CDR1 SGHVS, CDR2 FNYEAQ. The CDR3 runs 16 residues. Deletions cut 5 bases from V and 4 bases from J, with 18 bases between. CDR3 bases: TGTGCCAGCAGCGAACATGGGGGGGCGGGATACAATGAGCAGTTCTTC. This gives the protein CASSEHGGAGYNEQFF.

The chain is built from TRBV2 and TRBJ1-1, with D maybe TRBD1 (5 bases). Per the germline V gene, CDR1 is SNHLY and CDR2 is FYNNEI. Trimming pared 3 bases from V and 5 bases from J, leaving 10 bases between. The CDR3 has 13 amino acids. This CDR3 reads CASSDNRQTEAFF. In nucleotides, the CDR3 is TGTGCCAGCAGTGACAACAGGCAAACTGAAGCTTTCTTT.

The chain links TRBV4-3 to TRBJ2-1, with 10 bases identical to TRBD2. This CDR3 comprises 17 residues. J lost 4 bases, V lost 0 bases, and 6 bases had no gene match. Per germline, CDR1 LGHNA and CDR2 YSLEER. CDR3 sequence reads: CASSQDSSGGQYNEQFF. The CDR3 DNA reads TGCGCCAGCAGCCAAGACTCTAGCGGGGGCCAGTACAATGAGCAGTTCTTC.

The chain is built from TRBV5-4 and TRBJ1-2; no firm D call. The V gene's germline CDR1 is SGHNT and CDR2 YYREEE (reference sequence). There are 12 residues in the CDR3. V gave up 0 bases and J gave up 5 bases, with 5 bases separating them. In DNA, the CDR3 is TGTGCCAGCAGCTTGGGCGTTTATGGCTACACCTTC. Protein: CASSLGVYGYTF.

J is TRBJ2-1 and V is TRBV4-3, with 11 bases fitting TRBD2. Germline CDR1 LGHNA, CDR2 YSLEER. V trimming: 0 bases; J trimming: 9 bases; junction bases outside the gene matches: 10. CDR3 length: 17 amino acids. The CDR3, as DNA: TGCGCCAGCAGCCAAGAAGTTAGTAGCGGGGGGGCCGGTGAGCAGTTCTTC. Translated, it gives CASSQEVSSGGAGEQFF.

The chain couples TRBV11-2 to TRBJ2-7; D remains unclear. Germline assignment: CDR1 SGHAT and CDR2 FQNNGV. Trimming left V 4 bases short and J 4 bases short, with 5 bases between. The CDR3 has 11 residues. This chain's CDR3 is CASSYMYEQYF. The CDR3 coding sequence is TGTGCCAGCAGCTATATGTACGAGCAGTACTTC.

This chain joins TRBV6-5 and TRBJ1-2; 7 bases map to TRBD1. The CDR3 has 14 residues. Per the germline V gene, CDR1 is MNHEY and CDR2 is SVGAGI. Trimming removed 2 bases from V and 4 bases from J; junction bases left unmatched: 4. The CDR3 spells CASSYQGQAYGYTF. The CDR3 coding sequence is TGTGCCAGCAGTTACCAAGGACAGGCCTATGGCTACACCTTC.

This clone was counted once. The chain is built from TRBV18 and TRBJ2-1; D is uncertain. V dropped 5 bases and J dropped 7 bases, with 21 bases sitting between them. CDR1 is KGHSH, CDR2 LQKENI, per germline. This CDR3 region has 16 residues. Here the CDR3 reads CASSTEPADLRNEQFF. For the CDR3, the DNA is TGTGCCAGCTCAACCGAGCCGGCAGACCTCAGGAATGAGCAGTTCTTC.

The rearrangement links TRBV7-6 to TRBJ2-7, with D unresolved. The CDR3 covers 13 residues. V was trimmed by 2 bases and J by 6 bases, leaving 11 bases between them. The germline V gene encodes CDR1 SGHVS and CDR2 FNYEAQ. The CDR3, as DNA: TGTGCCAGCAGCTTATTCTCCATCGGCGAGCAGTACTTC. It is translated as CASSLFSIGEQYF.

Comment on this clone: Other DNA sequences in this specimen translate into the identical CDR3. The chain recombines TRBV18 with TRBJ2-7; TRBD2 aligns across 9 bases. J gave up 2 bases and V 0 bases, and 2 bases lay outside the gene matches. Germline V gives CDR1 KGHSH, CDR2 LQKENI. CDR3 length: 15 residues. The CDR3 loop is CASSPPLAGTYEQYF. In DNA form, the CDR3 reads TGTGCCAGCTCACCACCACTAGCGGGTACCTACGAGCAGTACTTC.

The chain links TRBV7-9 to TRBJ1-2; D unclear. The CDR3 contains 12 residues. Trimming removed 5 bases from V and 7 bases from J, with 11 bases in between. CDR1 and CDR2 (germline): SEHNR, FQNEAQ (reference sequence). The CDR3: CASSRDWGGYTF. For the CDR3, the DNA is TGTGCCAGCAGCCGGGATTGGGGTGGCTACACCTTC.

The V call is TRBV2, the J call TRBJ2-1; 10 positions match TRBD2. V shed 2 bases and J 1 base; nucleotides not matched to a gene: 14. CDR3 length: 20 amino acids. CDR1 is SNHLY, CDR2 FYNNEI, per germline. CDR3 sequence: CASSEPLGLATAVSYNEQFF. The CDR3 nucleotides read TGTGCCAGCAGTGAACCACTGGGACTAGCGACCGCTGTTTCCTACAATGAGCAGTTCTTC.

The chain has TRBV27 and TRBJ1-2, with 9 bases that match TRBD1. This CDR3 spans 15 amino acids. V lost 6 bases and J lost 8; bases outside the gene matches: 13. Germline V gene data show CDR1 as MNHEY and CDR2 as SMNVEV (reference sequence). The CDR3 nucleotides are TGTGCCAGCAGCTCTACTCCGACAGGGGGTGGAGGCTACACCTTC. Its translation: CASSSTPTGGGGYTF.

This sequence joins TRBV11-3 and TRBJ1-4; D unclear. The germline V gene has CDR1 SGHNT and CDR2 YENEEA. The CDR3 has 14 amino acids. Deletions cut 1 base from V and 4 bases from J, with 7 bases between. The CDR3 reads CASSLGRGNEKLFF. In DNA, the CDR3 is TGTGCCAGCAGCTTAGGGCGGGGTAATGAAAAACTGTTTTTT.

CDR3 sequence: CASSLSTTTGPGTEAFF. DNA for the CDR3: TGTGCCAGCAGTTTATCCACGACTACAGGGCCGGGGACTGAAGCTTTCTTT. J is TRBJ1-1 and V is TRBV27; D possibly corresponds to TRBD1 (6 bases). Germline V CDR1 and CDR2: MNHEY, SMNVEV (reference sequence). The CDR3 loop spans 17 amino acids. V lost 0 bases, J lost 5 bases, and 19 bases lay in between.

The gene calls are TRBV13 and TRBJ2-5; D is undetermined. Trimming shortened V by 1 base and J by 5 bases, and 11 bases separated the two germline ends. The CDR3 has 14 amino acids. Germline V CDR1 and CDR2: PRHDT, FYEKMQ (reference sequence). The chain's CDR3 is CASSLVHTGETQYF. The CDR3 DNA reads TGTGCCAGCAGCTTAGTCCATACTGGTGAGACCCAGTACTTC.

The chain uses TRBV4-3 and TRBJ1-2; tentative D call: TRBD1 (6 bases). There are 17 residues in the CDR3. Germline V CDR1 and CDR2: LGHNA, YSLEER. Between the trimmed V and J ends, which lost 1 base and 0 bases, there was a span of 15 bases. The CDR3 spells CASSQGTGLSANYGYTF. CDR3 nucleotide sequence: TGCGCCAGCAGCCAAGGCACAGGGCTCTCAGCTAACTATGGCTACACCTTC.

This rearrangement joins TRBV29-1 to TRBJ1-4, with a tentative D call TRBD1 (6 bases). Trimming cost V 4 bases and J 5 bases, with 14 bases left between them. The V gene's germline CDR1 is SQVTM and CDR2 ANQGSEA. The CDR3 is made up of 14 amino acids. The CDR3 nucleotides read TGCAGCGTTGGGCTTGCAGGGGCGAATGAAAAACTGTTTTTT. Translation: CSVGLAGANEKLFF.

The chain carries TRBV6-5 and TRBJ2-6, with no clear D. Germline loops: CDR1 MNHEY, CDR2 SVGAGI. The CDR3 runs to 16 residues. Between the trimmed V and J ends, which lost 4 bases and 0 bases, there was a span of 10 bases. The DNA for the CDR3 is TGTGCCAGCAGTTCCCGGGTCAGCTCTGGGGCCAACGTCCTGACTTTC. Translated: CASSSRVSSGANVLTF.

The chain uses TRBV7-8 and TRBJ1-1; a possible D gene is TRBD1 (6 bases). V lost 1 base to trimming and J lost 7 bases, with 7 bases between them. The CDR3 is 12 residues long. In germline, CDR1 is SGHVS, CDR2 FQNEAQ. The CDR3 DNA follows: TGTGCCAGCAGCTTAGAACAGGGTGAAGCTTTCTTT. Its translation is CASSLEQGEAFF.

The V call is TRBV11-3, the J call TRBJ2-1, with D maybe TRBD1 (6 bases). Germline V gene data show CDR1 as SGHNT and CDR2 as YENEEA. The germline V and J ends were trimmed by 5 bases and 7 bases, with 18 bases remaining between them. This CDR3 has 15 amino acids. The CDR3 region is CASSHDRTGLNEQFF. The CDR3 coding sequence is TGTGCCAGCAGCCATGACAGGACCGGCCTAAATGAGCAGTTCTTC.